The rows below give T cell receptor beta chains drawn from one sample of a study of shared clonotypes between healthy human individuals. TCRdb's table, derived via immunoSEQ multiplex PCR, lists solely in-frame clones and lacks some. The data hold approximately 600,000 clones, with around 95% observed a single time. What was sequenced was naive CD8+ T cells sorted from blood. These receptors originate from a woman in her thirties in good health. CDR3s include the opening cysteine and the closing phenylalanine or tryptophan. The D gene is left open where the match is weak. Clone size is stated in some rows and not others, as once, few, many or a class when expanded.

- - TRBJ2-7 TRBV28 TGTGCCAGCAGTTTTGCCTACGAGCAGTACTTC CASSFAYEQYF
- - TRBJ2-7 TRBV5-1 TGCGCCAGCAGCTTACAGGGAACCTACGAGCAGTACTTC CASSLQGTYEQYF
- - TRBJ2-7 TRBV5-5 TGTGCCAGCAGCTTAGATGACAGCTACTACGAGCAGTACTTC CASSLDDSYYEQYF
- - TRBJ1-1 TRBV28 TGTGCCAGCAGTTTGAGCACCGAAGGACTCAACACTGAAGCTTTCTTT CASSLSTEGLNTEAFF
- TRBD1 TRBJ1-1 TRBV10-2 TGCGCCAGCAGTGCCGACAGGGACCCTGAAGCTTTCTTT CASSADRDPEAFF
- TRBD2 TRBJ2-3 TRBV15 TGTGCCACCAGCAGTCGATTCAATCTAGCGGGTGGGGGCACAGATACGCAGTATTTT CATSSRFNLAGGGTDTQYF
once - TRBJ1-1 TRBV5-4 TGTGCCAGCAGCCCCCCCGGTTCGACTGAAGCTTTCTTT CASSPPGSTEAFF
- - TRBJ1-3 TRBV10-2 TGCGCCAGCAGCCAGGGGATCTCTGGAAACACCATATATTTT CASSQGISGNTIYF
once TRBD1 TRBJ1-5 TRBV4-2 TGTGCCAGCAGCCAAGTGGGACAGGGGGCGGATCAGCCCCAGCATTTT CASSQVGQGADQPQHF
- - TRBJ1-2 TRBV7-6 TGTGCCAGCAGCTTAGGAGGGCGGGCTGGCTACACCTTC CASSLGGRAGYTF
- TRBD2 TRBJ2-1 TRBV19 TGTGCCAGTACCCCAGGGAGGGCCTTCGGCAATGAGCAGTTCTTC CASTPGRAFGNEQFF
- TRBD2 TRBJ2-5 TRBV11-2 TGTGCCAGCAGCTTTAGCGGGTACAGCTCAGAGACCCAGTACTTC CASSFSGYSSETQYF
- - TRBJ2-2 TRBV11-3 TGTGCCAGCAGCTTAGATGGGCTTGGGGTTGCCGGGGAGCTGTTTTTT CASSLDGLGVAGELFF
- TRBD1 TRBJ2-1 TRBV5-6 TGTGCCAGCAGCTTGGGGGACAGCTCCTACAATGAGCAGTTCTTC CASSLGDSSYNEQFF
- - TRBJ2-7 TRBV6-5 TGTGCCAGCGGAATGATCTACGAGCAGTACTTC CASGMIYEQYF
- - TRBJ2-1 TRBV5-8 TGTGCCAGCAGCTTGGTTTTTAACTCAGCGGCTGAGCAGTTCTTC CASSLVFNSAAEQFF
- TRBD2 TRBJ2-7 TRBV7-6 TGTGCCAGCAGCTACGACTCCGCGGGAGGTACCTACGAGCAGTACTTC CASSYDSAGGTYEQYF
- - TRBJ2-7 TRBV13 TGTGCCAGCAGCGGACAGAACGGCTACGAGCAGTACTTC CASSGQNGYEQYF
- - TRBJ1-1 TRBV7-2 TGTGCCAGCAGCTTACTAAGTGGGGCTGAAGCTTTCTTT CASSLLSGAEAFF
- - TRBJ1-5 TRBV28 TGTGCCAGCAGTTTAGATTCAGATCCTGCTCCCCAGCATTTT CASSLDSDPAPQHF
- - TRBJ1-3 TRBV18 TGTGCCAGCTCACCAAGTCGGGGCGCCGAAGGGTCTGGAAACACCATATATTTT CASSPSRGAEGSGNTIYF
- TRBD2 TRBJ2-7 TRBV7-8 TGTGCCAGCAGCTTCCCAGGGACTAGAAGCTCCTACGAGCAGTACTTC CASSFPGTRSSYEQYF
few - TRBJ1-2 TRBV10-3 TGTGCCATCAGTGAGTCGGGCAGTGGCTACACCTTC CAISESGSGYTF
- - TRBJ1-3 TRBV4-1 TGCGCCAGCAGCCAAGATAGTCAAAGAGCAATCTCTGGAAACACCATATATTTT CASSQDSQRAISGNTIYF
once - TRBJ1-4 TRBV13 TGTGCCAGCAGCTTAGTGGCCAGCAAAAATGAAAAACTGTTTTTT CASSLVASKNEKLFF
- - TRBJ2-5 TRBV7-9 TGTGCCAGCAGCCCTCGGGGGATCCAAGAGACCCAGTACTTC CASSPRGIQETQYF
- - TRBJ1-3 TRBV7-2 TGTGCCAGCAGCTTAGGGTTTCTTAGGACAGACTCTGGAAACACCATATATTTT CASSLGFLRTDSGNTIYF